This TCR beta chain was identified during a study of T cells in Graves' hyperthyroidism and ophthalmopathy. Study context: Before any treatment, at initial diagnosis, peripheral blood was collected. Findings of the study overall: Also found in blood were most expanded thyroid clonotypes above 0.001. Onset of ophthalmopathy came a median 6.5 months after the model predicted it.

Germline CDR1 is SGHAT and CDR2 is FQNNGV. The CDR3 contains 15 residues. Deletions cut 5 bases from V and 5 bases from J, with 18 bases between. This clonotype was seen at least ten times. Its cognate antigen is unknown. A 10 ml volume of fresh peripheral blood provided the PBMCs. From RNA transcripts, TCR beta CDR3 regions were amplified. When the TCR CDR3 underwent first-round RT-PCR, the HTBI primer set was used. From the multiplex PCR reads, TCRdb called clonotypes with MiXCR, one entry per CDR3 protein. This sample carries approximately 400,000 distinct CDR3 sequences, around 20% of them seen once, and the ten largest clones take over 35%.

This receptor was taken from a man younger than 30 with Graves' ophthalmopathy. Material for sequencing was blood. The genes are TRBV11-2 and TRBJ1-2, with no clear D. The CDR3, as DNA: TGTGCCAGCAGCCCAAGTGGTGGAGGACCTTATGGCTACACCTTC. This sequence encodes CASSPSGGGPYGYTF.